These T cell receptor beta chains were read from a single sample in a study of T cells in localized non-small cell lung cancer. Generated by immunoSEQ multiplex PCR, the TCRdb table keeps only in-frame clones and is missing some. The table records about 25,000 clones, approximately 90% of them present only once. Sample: peripheral blood, taken before any cancer treatment. The source is a woman aged 40 to 75 with stage I lung adenocarcinoma. CDR3s include the opening cysteine and the closing phenylalanine or tryptophan. D genes are given only for firm matches. Size is stated for part of the rows, as once, few or many counts, or as a class when the clone is expanded.

d_call	v_call	clone_size	j_call	cdr3_nt	cdr3_aa
NA	TRBV7-9	NA	TRBJ2-3	TGTGCCAGCAGCTTAGTCGACTCCACAGATACGCAGTATTTT	CASSLVDSTDTQYF
NA	TRBV7-9	NA	TRBJ2-7	TGTGCCAGCAGCTTAGCTGGCTTTGAGCAGTACTTC	CASSLAGFEQYF
NA	TRBV18	NA	TRBJ1-4	TGTGCCAGCTCACCAAGTAAGATACAGGAAAAACTGTTTTTT	CASSPSKIQEKLFF
NA	TRBV5-1	NA	TRBJ2-2	TGCGCCAGCAGCTCTATTATAACAGGATACGCGAACACCGGGGAGCTGTTTTTT	CASSSIITGYANTGELFF
NA	TRBV28	NA	TRBJ2-7	TGTGCCAGCAGTTTACATCGACAACACTACGAGCAGTACTTC	CASSLHRQHYEQYF
TRBD1	TRBV28	NA	TRBJ1-1	TGTGCCAGCAGGTCAGGGGGTTTGAACACTGAAGCTTTCTTT	CASRSGGLNTEAFF
NA	TRBV6-5	NA	TRBJ2-3	TGTGCCAGCAGTCTCGGGGCCCAAACAGATACGCAGTATTTT	CASSLGAQTDTQYF
TRBD1	TRBV27	once	TRBJ2-3	TGTGCCAGCAGTTCCCACAGGGGGGGCACAGATACGCAGTATTTT	CASSSHRGGTDTQYF
NA	TRBV28	NA	TRBJ1-2	TGTGCCAGCAGTTCTCTCGTCGTGTGGGGTCATAACTATGGCTACACCTTC	CASSSLVVWGHNYGYTF
TRBD2	TRBV11-2	NA	TRBJ2-1	TGTGCCAGCAGCTTAGGCGGGAGCTCCTACAATGAGCAGTTCTTC	CASSLGGSSYNEQFF
TRBD1	TRBV27	NA	TRBJ1-2	TGTGCCAGCAGGAGACAGGGCAATAACTATGGCTACACCTTC	CASRRQGNNYGYTF
NA	TRBV2	NA	TRBJ1-1	TGTGCCAGCAGGGAGTGGACTGAAGCTTTCTTT	CASREWTEAFF
NA	TRBV5-1	NA	TRBJ2-6	TGCGCCAGCAGCTTCATGAACTCCTTCGCCAACGTCCTGACTTTC	CASSFMNSFANVLTF
NA	TRBV28	NA	TRBJ1-2	TGTGCCAGCAGGGGGCCACCTCCTAACTATGGCTACACCTTC	CASRGPPPNYGYTF
TRBD1	TRBV2	NA	TRBJ1-1	TGTGCCAGCAGCCTCGAGCGGACAGGGAGGAACACTGAAGCTTTCTTT	CASSLERTGRNTEAFF
TRBD1	TRBV10-3	NA	TRBJ2-5	TGTGCCATCAGTGAGTCGACGGGTGGGACAGTGGAAGAGACCCAGTACTTC	CAISESTGGTVEETQYF
NA	TRBV5-1	NA	TRBJ2-4	TGCGCCAGCAGCTTGGACAAAAACATTCAGTACTTC	CASSLDKNIQYF
TRBD2	TRBV23-1	once	TRBJ2-3	TGCGCCAGCATCCGACTAGCGGTAAAAACAGATACGCAGTATTTT	CASIRLAVKTDTQYF
NA	TRBV6-5	NA	TRBJ2-3	TGTGCCAGCAGTTACTCCCCACGGGGGGATACGCAGTATTTT	CASSYSPRGDTQYF
NA	TRBV9	NA	TRBJ2-3	TGTGCCAGCAGCGCCGCGCCGCAGACAAAGGGGAGAAATACGCAGTATTTT	CASSAAPQTKGRNTQYF
NA	TRBV4-1	NA	TRBJ2-2	TGCGCCAGCAGCCAAGAAAAGCTATTTGCTACCGGGGAGCTGTTTTTT	CASSQEKLFATGELFF
NA	TRBV28	NA	TRBJ2-1	TGTGCCAGCAGTCAGTCACAGGGCAAGCAGTTCTTC	CASSQSQGKQFF
TRBD2	TRBV18	NA	TRBJ2-1	TGTACCAGCTCACTTACACGAGCGGGAGGGCCGGGTGAGCAGTTCTTC	CTSSLTRAGGPGEQFF
NA	TRBV27	NA	TRBJ2-7	TGTGCCAGCAGTTTAGAGTCCCCCTACTCGACAGGTTCCTACGAGCAGTACTTC	CASSLESPYSTGSYEQYF
NA	TRBV2	NA	TRBJ1-5	TGTGCCAGCAGTGAACAGGGGAACAATCAGCCCCAGCATTTT	CASSEQGNNQPQHF
NA	TRBV5-1	NA	TRBJ1-5	TGCGCCAGCAGCTTGCAAGATCAGCCCCAGCATTTT	CASSLQDQPQHF
NA	TRBV7-9	NA	TRBJ2-7	TGTGCCAGCAGCTTAGGGGGCGGGCTGGCCTACGAGCAGTACTTC	CASSLGGGLAYEQYF
NA	TRBV5-1	NA	TRBJ2-3	TGCGCCAGCAGCGTTGGACAGCCCACAGATACGCAGTATTTT	CASSVGQPTDTQYF
TRBD2	TRBV29-1	NA	TRBJ2-1	TGCAGCGTTGGGACTAGCGGGAGGGCATCGTACAATGAGCAGTTCTTC	CSVGTSGRASYNEQFF
NA	TRBV7-8	NA	TRBJ2-7	TGTGCCAGCAGCTTATCGGGTGGGGCCACGGGCGAGCAGTACTTC	CASSLSGGATGEQYF
NA	TRBV28	NA	TRBJ1-2	TGTGCCAGCAGTTCTGGGGCCCCTTATGGCTACACCTTC	CASSSGAPYGYTF
NA	TRBV15	few	TRBJ2-3	TGTGCCACCAGCAGAGGAGGACTTGCCGGATGGGTCTCTAGCACAGATACGCAGTATTTT	CATSRGGLAGWVSSTDTQYF
NA	TRBV7-2	NA	TRBJ2-7	TGTGCCAGCAGCTCGAGGGAAGTTGGCTACGAGCAGTACTTC	CASSSREVGYEQYF
TRBD1	TRBV2	NA	TRBJ1-5	TGTGCCAGCAGTGAAGCATTCGGGACAGGGGGTCAGCCCCAGCATTTT	CASSEAFGTGGQPQHF
TRBD2	TRBV4-2	NA	TRBJ2-3	TGTGCCAGCAGCCAGCTAAAAGCGGGAGGTATTATCACAGATACGCAGTATTTT	CASSQLKAGGIITDTQYF
NA	TRBV7-9	NA	TRBJ1-5	TGTGCCAGCAGCTTAGGGACAGCAACCGATCAGCCCCAGCATTTT	CASSLGTATDQPQHF
TRBD2	TRBV28	NA	TRBJ2-7	TGTGCCAGCAGTGGGACTACGGACTACGAGCAGTACTTC	CASSGTTDYEQYF
TRBD1	TRBV5-1	NA	TRBJ2-7	TGCGCCAGCAGCCTTGGGACAGTCTACGAGCAGTACTTC	CASSLGTVYEQYF
NA	TRBV28	NA	TRBJ1-4	TGTGCCAGCAGCGCCCCTTCCGGGTCTGGGAATGAAAAACTGTTTTTT	CASSAPSGSGNEKLFF
NA	TRBV19	NA	TRBJ2-7	TGTGCCAGTAGTACCCTAGGGTACGAGCAGTACTTC	CASSTLGYEQYF
NA	TRBV6-5	NA	TRBJ2-1	TGTGCCAGCAGTTTTTCAAGGAGCTCCTACAATGAGCAGTTCTTC	CASSFSRSSYNEQFF
NA	TRBV19	NA	TRBJ2-2	TGTGCCAGTAGCGTACAGGGTGGTACCGGGGAGCTGTTTTTT	CASSVQGGTGELFF
TRBD2	TRBV7-2	NA	TRBJ2-3	TGTGCCAGCAGCCTCAGACTAGCTGCTAGCACAGATACGCAGTATTTT	CASSLRLAASTDTQYF
NA	TRBV4-1	NA	TRBJ1-4	TGCGCCAGCAGCCCTGGCGGGGCAGGTGAAAAACTGTTTTTT	CASSPGGAGEKLFF
NA	TRBV27	NA	TRBJ2-2	TGTGCCAGCAGAGATTTCCCCGGCAGGGCGAACACCGGGGAGCTGTTTTTT	CASRDFPGRANTGELFF
NA	TRBV18	NA	TRBJ2-7	TGTGCCAGCTCCACAGGGCGCTACGAGCAGTACTTC	CASSTGRYEQYF
NA	TRBV19	NA	TRBJ1-5	TGTGCCAGTAGCCGAAATGGGGTTAGCAATCAGCCCCAGCATTTT	CASSRNGVSNQPQHF
TRBD2	TRBV2	NA	TRBJ2-1	TGTGCCAGCAGTGGAGGGGAGGGAGGTACAGCGGGGCACTACAATGAGCAGTTCTTC	CASSGGEGGTAGHYNEQFF